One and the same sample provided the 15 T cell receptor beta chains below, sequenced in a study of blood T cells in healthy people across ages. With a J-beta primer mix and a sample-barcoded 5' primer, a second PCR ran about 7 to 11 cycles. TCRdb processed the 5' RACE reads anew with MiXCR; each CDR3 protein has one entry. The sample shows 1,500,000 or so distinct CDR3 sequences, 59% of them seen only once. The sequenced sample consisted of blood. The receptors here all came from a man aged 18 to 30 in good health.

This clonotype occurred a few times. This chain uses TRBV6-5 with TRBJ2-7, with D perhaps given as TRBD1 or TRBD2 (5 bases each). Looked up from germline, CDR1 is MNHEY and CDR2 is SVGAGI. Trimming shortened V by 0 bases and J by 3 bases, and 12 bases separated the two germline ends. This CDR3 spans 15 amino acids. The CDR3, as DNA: TGTGCCAGCAGTTACTCATCAGGGACGGGCTACGAGCAGTACTTC. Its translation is CASSYSSGTGYEQYF.

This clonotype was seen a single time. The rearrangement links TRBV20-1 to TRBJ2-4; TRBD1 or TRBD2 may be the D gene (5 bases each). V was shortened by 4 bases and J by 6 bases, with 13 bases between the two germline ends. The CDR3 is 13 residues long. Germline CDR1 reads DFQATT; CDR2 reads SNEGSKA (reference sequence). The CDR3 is CSAIWQGRNIQYF. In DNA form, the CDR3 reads TGCAGTGCTATTTGGCAGGGACGAAACATTCAGTACTTC.

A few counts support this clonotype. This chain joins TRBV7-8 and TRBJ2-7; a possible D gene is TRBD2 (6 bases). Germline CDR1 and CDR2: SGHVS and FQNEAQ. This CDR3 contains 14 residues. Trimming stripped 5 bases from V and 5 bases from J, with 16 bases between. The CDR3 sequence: CASSPWRGWDEQYF. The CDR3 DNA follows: TGTGCCAGCAGCCCATGGAGGGGTTGGGACGAGCAGTACTTC.

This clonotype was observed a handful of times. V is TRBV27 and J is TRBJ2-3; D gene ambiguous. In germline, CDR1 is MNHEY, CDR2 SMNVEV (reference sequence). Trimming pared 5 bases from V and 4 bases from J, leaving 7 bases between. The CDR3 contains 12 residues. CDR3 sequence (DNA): TGTGCCAGCAGTACAGACGCAGATACGCAGTATTTT. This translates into CASSTDADTQYF.

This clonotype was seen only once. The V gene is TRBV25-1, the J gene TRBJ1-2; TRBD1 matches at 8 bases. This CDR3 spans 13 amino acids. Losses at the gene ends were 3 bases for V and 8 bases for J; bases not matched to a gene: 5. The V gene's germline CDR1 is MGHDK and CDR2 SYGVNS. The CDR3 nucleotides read TGTGCCAGCAGTGAGAGGACAGGGAGGGGCTACACCTTC. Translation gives CASSERTGRGYTF.

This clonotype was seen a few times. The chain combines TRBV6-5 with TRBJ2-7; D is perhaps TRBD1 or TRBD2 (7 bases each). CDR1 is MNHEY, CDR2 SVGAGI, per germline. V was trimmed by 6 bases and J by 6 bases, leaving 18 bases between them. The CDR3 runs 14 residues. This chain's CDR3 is CASSRQGGFSEQYF. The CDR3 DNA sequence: TGTGCCAGCAGCCGACAGGGAGGGTTCTCCGAGCAGTACTTC.

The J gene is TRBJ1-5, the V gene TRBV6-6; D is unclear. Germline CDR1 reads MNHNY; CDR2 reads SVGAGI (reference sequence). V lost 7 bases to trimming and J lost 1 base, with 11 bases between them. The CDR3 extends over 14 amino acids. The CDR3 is CASNDGTSNQPQHF. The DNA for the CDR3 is TGTGCCAGCAACGACGGAACCAGCAATCAGCCCCAGCATTTT.

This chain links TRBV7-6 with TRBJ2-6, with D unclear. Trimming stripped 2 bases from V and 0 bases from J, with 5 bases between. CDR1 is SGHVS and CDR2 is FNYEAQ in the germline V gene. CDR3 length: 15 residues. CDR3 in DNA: TGTGCCAGCAGCTTAATGAGCTCTGGGGCCAACGTCCTGACTTTC. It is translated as CASSLMSSGANVLTF.

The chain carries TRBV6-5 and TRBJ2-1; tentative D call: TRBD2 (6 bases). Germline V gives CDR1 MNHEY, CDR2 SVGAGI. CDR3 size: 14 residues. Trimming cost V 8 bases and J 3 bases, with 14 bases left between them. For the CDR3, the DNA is TGTGCCAGCGGTTCCAGCGGGCACTACAATGAGCAGTTCTTC. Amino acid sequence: CASGSSGHYNEQFF.

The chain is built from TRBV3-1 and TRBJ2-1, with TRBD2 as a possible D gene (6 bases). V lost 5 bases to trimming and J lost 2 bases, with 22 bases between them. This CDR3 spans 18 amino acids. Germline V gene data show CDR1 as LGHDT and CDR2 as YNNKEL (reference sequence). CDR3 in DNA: TGTGCCAGCAGCGGACGGGACTCCGTACGTTGGCCCTACAATGAGCAGTTCTTC. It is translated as CASSGRDSVRWPYNEQFF.

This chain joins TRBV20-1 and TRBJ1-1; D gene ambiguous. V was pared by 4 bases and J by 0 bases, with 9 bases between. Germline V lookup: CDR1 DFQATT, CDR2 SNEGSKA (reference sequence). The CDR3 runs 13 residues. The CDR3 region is CSAKDGVNTEAFF. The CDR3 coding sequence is TGCAGTGCTAAAGACGGGGTGAACACTGAAGCTTTCTTT.

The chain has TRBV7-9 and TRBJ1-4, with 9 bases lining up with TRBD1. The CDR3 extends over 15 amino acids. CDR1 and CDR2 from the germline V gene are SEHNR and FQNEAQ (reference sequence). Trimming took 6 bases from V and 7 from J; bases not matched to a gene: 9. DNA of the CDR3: TGTGCCAGCAGGGACCGGGACAGGGACCGTGAAAAACTGTTTTTT. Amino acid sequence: CASRDRDRDREKLFF. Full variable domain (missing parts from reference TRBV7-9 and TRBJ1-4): DTGVSQNPRHKITKRGQNVTFRCDPISEHNRLYWYRQTLGQGPEFLTYFQNEAQLEKSRLLSDRFSAERPKGSFSTLEIQRTEQGDSAMYLCASRDRDRDREKLFFGSGTQLSVL.

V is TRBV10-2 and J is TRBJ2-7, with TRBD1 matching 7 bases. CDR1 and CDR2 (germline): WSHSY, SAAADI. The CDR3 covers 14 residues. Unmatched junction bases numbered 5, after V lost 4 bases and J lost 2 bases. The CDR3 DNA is TGCGCCAGCAGTGCCGGACAGGTCGCCTACGAGCAGTACTTC. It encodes CASSAGQVAYEQYF.

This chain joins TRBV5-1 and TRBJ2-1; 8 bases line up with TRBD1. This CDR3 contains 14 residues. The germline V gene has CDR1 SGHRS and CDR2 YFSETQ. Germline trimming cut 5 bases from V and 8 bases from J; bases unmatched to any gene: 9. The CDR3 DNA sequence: TGCGCCAGCAGGGCGGGGACAGGTGCCCATGAGCAGTTCTTC. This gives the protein CASRAGTGAHEQFF.

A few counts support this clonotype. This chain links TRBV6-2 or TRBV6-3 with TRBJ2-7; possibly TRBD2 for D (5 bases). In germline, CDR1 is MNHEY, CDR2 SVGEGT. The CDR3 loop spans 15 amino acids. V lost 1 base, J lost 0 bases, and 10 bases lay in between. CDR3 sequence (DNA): TGTGCCAGCAGTTACTTTTCGGGGAGCTCCTACGAGCAGTACTTC. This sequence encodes CASSYFSGSSYEQYF.